This T cell receptor beta chain was recovered during a study of cytomegalovirus exposure and HLA in healthy donors. About the study: As released early, the data held 75 million to 90 million unique TCRs from HLA-typed donors. Study results and caveats: V- and J-gene trimming of TCR beta was linked (in a later analysis) to a missense DCLRE1C variant.

For this clone: Its antigen is unknown.

13 Jbeta primers and 60 Vbeta primers were used for the PCR. Sequencing was performed with immunoSEQ multiplex PCR; in TCRdb, only in-frame clones are kept and a portion is missing. The table shows roughly 100,000 clones, with about 77% occurring only once. The V gene's germline CDR1 is SGHVS and CDR2 FNYEAQ. V lost 1 base and J 1 base, leaving 15 bases between the germline ends. This CDR3 contains 17 residues. Healthy bone marrow donors made up the donors. Material for sequencing was PBMCs. The source of this sequence is a middle-aged woman in good health and CMV-seronegative. The chain carries TRBV7-6 and TRBJ2-3; a possible D gene is TRBD1 (5 bases). Written as DNA, the CDR3 is TGTGCCAGCAGCTTAGTGGTGGTCAGGGATCGCACAGATACGCAGTATTTT. Translated: CASSLVVVRDRTDTQYF.